This entry lists 4 T cell receptor beta chains sequenced from one sample in a study of early T cells in non-severe SARS-CoV-2 infection. TCRdb called the 5' RACE reads again in MiXCR, with one record for every CDR3 protein. The sample has around 86,000 distinct CDR3 sequences; approximately 15% are singletons. The sample taken for sequencing was whole blood. The source of these receptors is an adult who was a healthcare worker with PCR-confirmed SARS-CoV-2 infection or an uninfected control (not recorded which).

V and J are TRBV7-2 and TRBJ2-7; 11 positions agree with TRBD2. The germline gives CDR1 SGHTA, CDR2 FQGNSA. The CDR3 totals 14 residues. After removal of 5 bases from V and 2 bases from J, the junction contained 2 bases not matched to a gene. CDR3 in amino acids: CASSISGGAYEQYV. The CDR3 bases are TGTGCCAGCAGCATTAGCGGGGGGGCCTACGAGCAGTACGTC.

This clonotype appeared a few times. The chain has TRBV29-1 and TRBJ2-5; D not certain. V shed 5 bases and J shed 5 bases, with 12 bases lying between them. Germline V gene sequence: CDR1 SQVTM, CDR2 ANQGSEA. CDR3 size: 12 residues. CDR3 sequence (DNA): TGCAGCGTTAGTCACCTTCGGGAGACCCAGTACTTC. Protein sequence: CSVSHLRETQYF.

This clonotype came up many times. The genes are TRBV11-1 and TRBJ2-1; D possibly uses TRBD1 or TRBD2 (6 bases each). The germline V gene encodes CDR1 SGHAT and CDR2 FQDESV (reference sequence). Trimming removed 5 bases at V and 3 bases at J, with 17 bases between. This CDR3 region has 16 residues. CDR3 sequence reads: CASSPRGVDSYNEQFF. The CDR3 DNA sequence: TGTGCCAGCAGCCCGAGGGGGGTGGACAGCTACAATGAGCAGTTCTTC.

J is TRBJ2-5 and V is TRBV28; D not resolved. Germline lookup yields CDR1 MDHEN and CDR2 SYDVKM. V lost 7 bases, J lost 0 bases, and 9 bases lay in between. The CDR3 loop spans 13 amino acids. The CDR3 is CASNTEYQETQYF. The CDR3 DNA reads TGTGCCAGCAATACAGAGTACCAAGAGACCCAGTACTTC.